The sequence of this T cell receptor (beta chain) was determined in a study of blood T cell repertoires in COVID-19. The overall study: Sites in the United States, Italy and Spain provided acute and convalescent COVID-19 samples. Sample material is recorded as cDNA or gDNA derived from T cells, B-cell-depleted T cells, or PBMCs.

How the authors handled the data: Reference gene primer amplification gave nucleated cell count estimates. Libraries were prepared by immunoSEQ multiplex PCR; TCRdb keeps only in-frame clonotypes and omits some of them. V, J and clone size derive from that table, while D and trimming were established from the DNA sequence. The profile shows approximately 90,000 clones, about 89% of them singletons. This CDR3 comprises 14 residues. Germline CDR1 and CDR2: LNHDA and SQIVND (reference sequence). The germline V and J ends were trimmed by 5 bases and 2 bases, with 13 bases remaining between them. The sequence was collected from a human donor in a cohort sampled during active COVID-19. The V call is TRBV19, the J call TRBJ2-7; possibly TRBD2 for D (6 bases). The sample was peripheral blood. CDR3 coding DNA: TGTGCCAGTAGTTGGAGGAGGGGACCCTACGAGCAGTACTTC. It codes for CASSWRRGPYEQYF.